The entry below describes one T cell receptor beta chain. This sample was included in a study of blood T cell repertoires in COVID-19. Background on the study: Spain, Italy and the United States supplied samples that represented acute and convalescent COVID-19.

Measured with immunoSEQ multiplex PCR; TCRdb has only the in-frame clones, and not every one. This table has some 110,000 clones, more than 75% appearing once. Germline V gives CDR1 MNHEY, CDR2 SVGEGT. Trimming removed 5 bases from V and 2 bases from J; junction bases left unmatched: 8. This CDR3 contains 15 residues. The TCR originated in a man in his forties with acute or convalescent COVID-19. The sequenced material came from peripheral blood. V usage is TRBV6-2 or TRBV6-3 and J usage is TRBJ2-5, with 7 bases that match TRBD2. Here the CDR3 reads CASSQRTRPQETQYF. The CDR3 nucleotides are TGTGCCAGCAGTCAACGGACTAGACCACAAGAGACCCAGTACTTC.